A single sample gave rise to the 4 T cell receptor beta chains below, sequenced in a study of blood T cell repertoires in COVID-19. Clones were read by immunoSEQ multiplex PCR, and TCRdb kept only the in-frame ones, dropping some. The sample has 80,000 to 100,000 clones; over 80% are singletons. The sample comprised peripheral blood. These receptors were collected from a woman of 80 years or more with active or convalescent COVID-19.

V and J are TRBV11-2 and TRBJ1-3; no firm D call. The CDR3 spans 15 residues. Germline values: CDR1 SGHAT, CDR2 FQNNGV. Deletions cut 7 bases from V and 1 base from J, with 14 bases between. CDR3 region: CASTNSGLSGNTIYF. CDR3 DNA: TGTGCCAGCACCAACTCGGGGTTATCTGGAAACACCATATATTTT.

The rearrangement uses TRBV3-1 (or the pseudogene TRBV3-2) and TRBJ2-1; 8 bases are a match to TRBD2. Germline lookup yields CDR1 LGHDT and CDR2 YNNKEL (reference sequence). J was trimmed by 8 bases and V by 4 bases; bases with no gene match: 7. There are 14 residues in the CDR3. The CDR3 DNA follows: TGTGCCAGCAGCCCCTTCGGCGGGGGGCATGAGCAGTTCTTC. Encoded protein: CASSPFGGGHEQFF.

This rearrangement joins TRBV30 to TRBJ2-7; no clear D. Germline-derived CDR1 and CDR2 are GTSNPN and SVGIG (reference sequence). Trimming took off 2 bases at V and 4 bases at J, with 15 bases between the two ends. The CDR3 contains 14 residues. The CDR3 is CAWSNFEVRYEQYF. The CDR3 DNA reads TGTGCCTGGAGTAACTTCGAGGTCCGGTACGAGCAGTACTTC.

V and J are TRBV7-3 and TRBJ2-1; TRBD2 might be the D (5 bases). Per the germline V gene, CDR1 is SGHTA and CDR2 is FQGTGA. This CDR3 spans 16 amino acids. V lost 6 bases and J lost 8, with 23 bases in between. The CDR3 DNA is TGTGCCAGCAGAATGGTGGACTCCGTTCTCTGGCATGAGCAGTTCTTC. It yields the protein CASRMVDSVLWHEQFF.